This is a list of T cell receptor beta chains from one sample in a study of T-cell memory formation after mild COVID-19. MiXCR, run by TCRdb on the 5' RACE reads, gives a single entry per CDR3 protein. The sample lists hundreds of thousands of distinct CDR3 sequences; roughly a fifth were seen once. Sequences were obtained from PBMCs or a T cell subset sorted from them (not recorded which). These receptors originate from a man aged 18 to 30 who had mild COVID-19 (a few samples of this study predate the infection). Cell type and time point are not known. Each CDR3 is given without its conserved first and last residue.

V gene: TRBV6-5; J gene: TRBJ2-7; CDR3 protein: ASSYGGVSYEQY
V gene: TRBV7-2; J gene: TRBJ1-1; CDR3 protein: ASSLLRGTNTEAF
V gene: TRBV29-1; J gene: TRBJ2-7; CDR3 protein: SVEKDRPYEQY
V gene: TRBV6-2/TRBV6-3; J gene: TRBJ1-1; CDR3 protein: ASSGQGALTEAF
V gene: TRBV7-9; J gene: TRBJ2-7; CDR3 protein: ASSSTEFFEQY
V gene: TRBV7-2; J gene: TRBJ2-1; CDR3 protein: ASSQGARRNEQF
V gene: TRBV7-2; J gene: TRBJ2-7; CDR3 protein: ASSDFRDNSYEQY
V gene: TRBV4-3; J gene: TRBJ2-3; CDR3 protein: ASSRGGGALDTQY
V gene: TRBV20-1; J gene: TRBJ2-3; CDR3 protein: SARGPWGDTQY
V gene: TRBV7-6; J gene: TRBJ2-5; CDR3 protein: ASRRREGGIETQY
V gene: TRBV7-8; J gene: TRBJ2-5; CDR3 protein: ASSSERGGRETQY
V gene: TRBV9; J gene: TRBJ2-3; CDR3 protein: ASSASGLGDTQY
V gene: TRBV28; J gene: TRBJ1-3; CDR3 protein: ASGTSGSGNTIY
V gene: TRBV12-3/TRBV12-4; J gene: TRBJ1-5; CDR3 protein: ASRVGQLNQPQH
V gene: TRBV29-1; J gene: TRBJ2-3; CDR3 protein: SVPRTSGGGTDTQY
V gene: TRBV7-8; J gene: TRBJ2-1; CDR3 protein: ASSILAGGYNEQF
V gene: TRBV7-9; J gene: TRBJ2-2; CDR3 protein: ASRTTGELF
V gene: TRBV6-7; J gene: TRBJ2-3; CDR3 protein: ASSSEPVFNTDTQY
V gene: TRBV20-1; J gene: TRBJ2-1; CDR3 protein: SAREGQGLVEQF
V gene: TRBV4-2; J gene: TRBJ2-3; CDR3 protein: ASSQDDYTLGSTDTQY
V gene: TRBV3-1; J gene: TRBJ2-7; CDR3 protein: ASSFDTNPYEQY
V gene: TRBV4-1; J gene: TRBJ2-3; CDR3 protein: ASSQRQSAQY
V gene: TRBV27; J gene: TRBJ2-3; CDR3 protein: ASSFSSGGAPDTQY
V gene: TRBV5-4; J gene: TRBJ2-7; CDR3 protein: ASRVDSYEQY
V gene: TRBV5-1; J gene: TRBJ2-7; CDR3 protein: ASSLDPSSYEQY
V gene: TRBV12-3/TRBV12-4; J gene: TRBJ2-7; CDR3 protein: ASSTGSSYEQY
V gene: TRBV7-8; J gene: TRBJ2-1; CDR3 protein: ASSFKGVNEQF
V gene: TRBV6-5; J gene: TRBJ2-5; CDR3 protein: ASSYSSGETQY
V gene: TRBV9; J gene: TRBJ2-5; CDR3 protein: ASSVRSDGETQY
V gene: TRBV27; J gene: TRBJ1-2; CDR3 protein: ASSSGFSGYT
V gene: TRBV11-2; J gene: TRBJ1-1; CDR3 protein: ASSRTENTEAF
V gene: TRBV12-3/TRBV12-4; J gene: TRBJ2-2; CDR3 protein: ASSPSTSGGRTGELF
V gene: TRBV11-3; J gene: TRBJ2-1; CDR3 protein: ASNPDPTSSYNEQF
V gene: TRBV11-2; J gene: TRBJ2-2; CDR3 protein: ASSSQQGTGELF
V gene: TRBV28; J gene: TRBJ2-1; CDR3 protein: ASSPRTSGGVGYNEQF
V gene: TRBV27; J gene: TRBJ2-5; CDR3 protein: ASSFIGQETQY
V gene: TRBV7-9; J gene: TRBJ1-1; CDR3 protein: ASSFGGATLGVGAF
V gene: TRBV29-1; J gene: TRBJ2-5; CDR3 protein: SVPGTEQETQY
V gene: TRBV12-3/TRBV12-4; J gene: TRBJ2-3; CDR3 protein: ASSWGAADTQY
V gene: TRBV6-5; J gene: TRBJ2-3; CDR3 protein: ASSDTSRALGTDTQY
V gene: TRBV6-2/TRBV6-3; J gene: TRBJ2-2; CDR3 protein: ASSYGGLAQTGELF
V gene: TRBV20-1; J gene: TRBJ1-4; CDR3 protein: SARETGGTEKLF
V gene: TRBV5-1; J gene: TRBJ2-6; CDR3 protein: ASRLQGSGANVLT